Listed below are T cell receptor beta chains from one sample, sequenced in a study of T cell clonotyping in hematopoietic cell transplantation. Profiling relied on immunoSEQ multiplex PCR, and the TCRdb table lists in-frame clones only, not all of them. The sample includes roughly 9,800 clones, roughly 91% of them seen just once. Sequences were derived from peripheral blood mononuclear cells, sampled before stem cell transplant. Source of these receptors: a woman aged 45-65 years with chronic myeloid leukemia. Some clones in this sample may be carry-over from other donors' samples. Both conserved end residues are part of each CDR3. D genes are given only for firm matches. A clone size is listed for some rows: how often the clone was seen (once, few, many), or a class if it is expanded.

>once|TRBJ2-4|NA|16|TRBV7-2
TGTGCCAGCAGCTTAGCGCCGGGTCTAGCCAAAAACATTCAGTACTTC
CASSLAPGLAKNIQYF
>NA|TRBJ2-7|TRBD2|14|TRBV6-6
TGTGCCAGCAGTTACGGTACTAGCGGGAGTACTGCGGACTTC
CASSYGTSGSTADF
>NA|TRBJ2-5|TRBD1|14|TRBV25-1
TGTGCCAGCAGTGGGACAGGGTACCAAGAGACCCAGTACTTC
CASSGTGYQETQYF
>NA|TRBJ2-1|TRBD2|15|TRBV27
TGTGCCAGCAGTTTACTAGCGGGATATAACAATGAGCAGTTCTTC
CASSLLAGYNNEQFF
>NA|TRBJ2-1|NA|15|TRBV2
TGTGCCAGCAGTGATACCAGTAGCTCCTACAATGAGCAGTTCTTC
CASSDTSSSYNEQFF
>few|TRBJ2-7|NA|15|TRBV2
TGTGCCAGCGTCCCAGGATTTAGCAAACATTACGAGCAGTACTTC
CASVPGFSKHYEQYF
>NA|TRBJ2-2|NA|12|TRBV27
TGTGCCAGCAGTTTTGTTGGCGGGGAGCTGTTTTTT
CASSFVGGELFF
>NA|TRBJ2-3|TRBD2|15|TRBV6-5
TGTGCCAGCAGTTACGCGGGCGGGAGGTTAGATACGCAGTATTTT
CASSYAGGRLDTQYF
>NA|TRBJ2-1|NA|11|TRBV29-1
TGCAGCGTTGCTAGATACAATGAGCAGTTCTTC
CSVARYNEQFF
>few|TRBJ1-1|NA|14|TRBV15
TGTGCCACCAGCAGAGATTATGCGGGCACTGAAGCTTTCTTT
CATSRDYAGTEAFF
>NA|TRBJ2-1|TRBD2|16|TRBV28
TGTGCCAGCAGTTTTCACAGCGGGAGGCTATACAATGAGCAGTTCTTC
CASSFHSGRLYNEQFF
>once|TRBJ1-1|NA|13|TRBV9
TGTGCCAGCAGCGTATGGGGTGGGACTGAAGCTTTCTTT
CASSVWGGTEAFF
>NA|TRBJ2-5|TRBD2|15|TRBV9
TGTGCCAGCAGCGTAGCGGCAGGGAGGGGAGAGACCCAGTACTTC
CASSVAAGRGETQYF
>NA|TRBJ2-3|TRBD1|14|TRBV30
TGTGCCTGTAGGACAGGGGAGAACACAGATACGCAGTATTTT
CACRTGENTDTQYF
>NA|TRBJ1-5|NA|17|TRBV10-3
TGTGCCATCAGTGAGCGGGGACCACCTTATAGCAATCAGCCCCAGCATTTT
CAISERGPPYSNQPQHF
>once|TRBJ1-2|NA|15|TRBV27
TGTGCCAGCAGTCCTTCCAGAGGGGGGGGGAATGGCTACACCTTC
CASSPSRGGGNGYTF
>NA|TRBJ1-1|NA|13|TRBV5-4
TGTGCCAGCAGCTTGGGAGGGAACACTGAAGCTTTCTTT
CASSLGGNTEAFF
>NA|TRBJ1-1|NA|13|TRBV6-1
TGTGCCACGCGCCCAGGGCGGCACACTGAAGCTTTCTTT
CATRPGRHTEAFF
>NA|TRBJ1-2|TRBD1|14|TRBV2
TGTGCCAGCAGTGAAGCCGGGACAGGGAATGGCTACACCTTC
CASSEAGTGNGYTF
>NA|TRBJ1-2|NA|13|TRBV6-5
TGTGCCGGCAGTGACGGGAATAACTATGGCTACACCTTC
CAGSDGNNYGYTF
>NA|TRBJ2-7|NA|16|TRBV5-4
TGTGCCAGCAGCTTGGATCAGGGGACGCGAAGTAACGAGCAGTACTTC
CASSLDQGTRSNEQYF
>NA|TRBJ2-5|NA|14|TRBV6-6
TGTGCCAGCAGGGCCAGGGGGGAGTATGAGACCCAGTACTTC
CASRARGEYETQYF
>once|TRBJ2-1|TRBD1|14|TRBV9
TGTGCCAGCAGACCAGGGGGATCCTACAATGAGCAGTTCTTC
CASRPGGSYNEQFF
>few|TRBJ1-4|NA|15|TRBV7-9
TGTGCCAGCAGCTTACATCTCAGCCAGCGGGAAAAACTGTTTTTT
CASSLHLSQREKLFF
>medium-sized|TRBJ2-1|NA|14|TRBV5-4
TGTGCCAGCAGCTTGGCGGGGTCCTACAATGAGCAGTTCTTC
CASSLAGSYNEQFF
>NA|TRBJ1-1|NA|17|TRBV14
TGTGCCAGCAGCCAAGATAGTCGGAGGGTTTTGAACACTGAAGCTTTCTTT
CASSQDSRRVLNTEAFF
>NA|TRBJ1-1|TRBD1|15|TRBV28
TGTGCCAGCAACCAGGACAGGGAAGTGAACACTGAAGCTTTCTTT
CASNQDREVNTEAFF
>NA|TRBJ2-1|TRBD2|15|TRBV11-2
TGTGCCAGCAGCTTAGAACCTAGCGGCTACAATGAGCAGTTCTTC
CASSLEPSGYNEQFF